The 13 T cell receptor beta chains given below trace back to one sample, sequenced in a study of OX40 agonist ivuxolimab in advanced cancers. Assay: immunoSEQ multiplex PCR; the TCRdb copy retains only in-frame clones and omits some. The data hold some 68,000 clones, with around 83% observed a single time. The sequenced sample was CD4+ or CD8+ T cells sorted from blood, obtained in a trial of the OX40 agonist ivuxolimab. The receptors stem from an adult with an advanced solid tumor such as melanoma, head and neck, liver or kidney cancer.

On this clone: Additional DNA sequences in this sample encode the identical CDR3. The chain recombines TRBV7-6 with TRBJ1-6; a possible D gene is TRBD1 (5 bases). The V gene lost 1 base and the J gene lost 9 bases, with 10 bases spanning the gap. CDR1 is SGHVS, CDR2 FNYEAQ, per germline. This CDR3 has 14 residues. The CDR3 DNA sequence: TGTGCCAGCAGCTTAGGAGGGGTGGGTTCACCCCTCCACTTT. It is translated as CASSLGGVGSPLHF. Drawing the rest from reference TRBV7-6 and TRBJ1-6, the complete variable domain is GAGVSQSPRYKVTKRGQDVALRCDPISGHVSLYWYRQALGQGPEFLTYFNYEAQQDKSGLPNDRFSAERPEGSISTLTIQRTEQRDSAMYRCASSLGGVGSPLHFGNGTRLTVT.

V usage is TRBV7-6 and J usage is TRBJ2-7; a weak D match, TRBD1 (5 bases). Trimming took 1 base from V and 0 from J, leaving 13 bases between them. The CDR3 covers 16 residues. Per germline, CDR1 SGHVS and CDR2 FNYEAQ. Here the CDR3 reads CASSLVGQGSSYEQYF. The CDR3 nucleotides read TGTGCCAGCAGCTTAGTTGGGCAGGGCAGCTCCTACGAGCAGTACTTC.

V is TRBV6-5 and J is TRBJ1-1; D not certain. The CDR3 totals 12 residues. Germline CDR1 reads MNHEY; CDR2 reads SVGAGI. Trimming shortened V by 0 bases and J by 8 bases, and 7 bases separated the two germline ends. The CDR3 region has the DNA TGTGCCAGCAGTTACTCGGAGAGGGAAGCTTTCTTT. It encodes CASSYSEREAFF.

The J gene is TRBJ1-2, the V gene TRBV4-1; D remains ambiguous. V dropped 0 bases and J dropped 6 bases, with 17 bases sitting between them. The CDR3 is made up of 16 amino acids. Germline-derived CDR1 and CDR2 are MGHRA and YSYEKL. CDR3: CASSQERARRKDGYTF. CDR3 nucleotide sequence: TGCGCCAGCAGCCAAGAGAGGGCCCGCCGTAAGGATGGCTACACCTTC.

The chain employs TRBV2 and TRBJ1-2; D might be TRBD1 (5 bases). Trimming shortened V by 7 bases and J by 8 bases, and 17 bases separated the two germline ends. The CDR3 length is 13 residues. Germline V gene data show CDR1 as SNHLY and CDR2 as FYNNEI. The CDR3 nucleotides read TGTGCCAGCAACCCCGACAGCCCCACCGGCTACACCTTC. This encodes CASNPDSPTGYTF.

The chain's CDR3 is CASSPWTGGNYEQYF. The CDR3 DNA reads TGTGCCAGCAGTCCCTGGACAGGGGGAAACTACGAGCAGTACTTC. The J gene is TRBJ2-7, the V gene TRBV6-6, with 10 bases matching TRBD1. CDR3 length: 15 amino acids. From germline, CDR1 is MNHNY and CDR2 SVGAGI (reference sequence). The J segment lost 3 bases and the V segment lost 5 bases, leaving 7 bases of the junction unmatched.

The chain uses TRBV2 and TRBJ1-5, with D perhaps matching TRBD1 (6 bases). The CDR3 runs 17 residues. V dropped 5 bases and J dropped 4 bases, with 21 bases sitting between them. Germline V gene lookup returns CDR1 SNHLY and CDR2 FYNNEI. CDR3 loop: CASSRTLSRQANQPQHF. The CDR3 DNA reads TGTGCCAGCAGTCGAACACTATCAAGACAGGCGAATCAGCCCCAGCATTTT. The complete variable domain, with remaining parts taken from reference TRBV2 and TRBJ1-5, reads EPEVTQTPSHQVTQMGQEVILRCVPISNHLYFYWYRQILGQKVEFLVSFYNNEISEKSEIFDDQFSVERPDGSNFTLKIRSTKLEDSAMYFCASSRTLSRQANQPQHFGDGTRLSIL.

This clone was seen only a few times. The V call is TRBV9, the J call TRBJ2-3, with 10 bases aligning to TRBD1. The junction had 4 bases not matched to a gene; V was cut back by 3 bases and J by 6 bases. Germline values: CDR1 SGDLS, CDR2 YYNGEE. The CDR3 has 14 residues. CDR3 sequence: CASSAGQGVDTQYF. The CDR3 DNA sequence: TGTGCCAGCAGCGCAGGACAGGGGGTCGATACGCAGTATTTT.

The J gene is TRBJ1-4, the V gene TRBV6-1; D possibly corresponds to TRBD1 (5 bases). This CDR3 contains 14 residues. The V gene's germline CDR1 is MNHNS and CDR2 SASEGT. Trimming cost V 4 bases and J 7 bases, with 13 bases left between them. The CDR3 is CASSGGRYGEKLFF. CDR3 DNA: TGTGCCAGCAGTGGGGGCAGGTACGGTGAAAAACTGTTTTTT.

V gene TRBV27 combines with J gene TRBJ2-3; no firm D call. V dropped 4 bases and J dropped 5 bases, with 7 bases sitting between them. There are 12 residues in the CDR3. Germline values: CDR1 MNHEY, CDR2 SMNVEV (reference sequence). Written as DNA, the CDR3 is TGTGCCAGCAGTTCCCTCGTAGATACGCAGTATTTT. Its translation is CASSSLVDTQYF.

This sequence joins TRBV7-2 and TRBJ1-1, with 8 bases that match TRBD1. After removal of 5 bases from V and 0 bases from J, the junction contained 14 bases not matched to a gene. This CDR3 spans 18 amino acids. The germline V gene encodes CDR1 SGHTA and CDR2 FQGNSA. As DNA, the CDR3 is TGTGCCAGCAGCACCAAGACCGGGACAGGTATACTGAACACTGAAGCTTTCTTT. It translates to CASSTKTGTGILNTEAFF.

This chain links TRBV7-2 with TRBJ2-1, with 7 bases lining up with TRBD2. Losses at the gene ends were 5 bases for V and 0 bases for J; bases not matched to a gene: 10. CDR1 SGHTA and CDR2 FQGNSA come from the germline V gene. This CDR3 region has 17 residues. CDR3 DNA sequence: TGTGCCAGCAGCGGTCGTTGGGGAGGGAGCTCCTACAATGAGCAGTTCTTC. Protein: CASSGRWGGSSYNEQFF.

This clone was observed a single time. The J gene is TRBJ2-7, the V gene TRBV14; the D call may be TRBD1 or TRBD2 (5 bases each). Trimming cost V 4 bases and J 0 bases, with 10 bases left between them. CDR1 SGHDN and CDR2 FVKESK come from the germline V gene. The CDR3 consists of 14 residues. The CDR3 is CASSPGTVSYEQYF. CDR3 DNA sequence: TGTGCCAGCAGCCCGGGGACGGTCTCCTACGAGCAGTACTTC.